The TCR beta chain described here comes from a study of shared clonotypes between healthy human individuals. Unmatched junction bases numbered 9, after V lost 5 bases and J lost 8 bases. Germline CDR1 reads GTSNPN; CDR2 reads SVGIG (reference sequence). The CDR3 length is 14 residues. Genomic DNA (from each subset) was split evenly across several immunoSEQ plates. Sequencing was performed with immunoSEQ multiplex PCR; in TCRdb, only in-frame clones are kept and a portion is missing. The sample carries a few million clones, roughly 92% recorded once. This TCR derives from a young man in good health. The rearrangement joins TRBV30 to TRBJ2-1, with TRBD2 matching 10 bases. Sequencing was done on a sample of naive CD4+ T cells sorted from blood. Subset defined: CD45RA+ positively selected. CDR3 DNA sequence: TGTGCCTGGGCTCCTAGCGGGGGCGTCTATGAGCAGTTCTTC. It specifies CAWAPSGGVYEQFF.